A single sample is the source of the 22 T cell receptor beta chains below, sequenced in a study of cytomegalovirus exposure and HLA in healthy donors. PCR amplification relied on 60 Vbeta primers (plus 13 Jbeta primers). Only in-frame clones appear in the TCRdb table, and some are missing; sequencing was by immunoSEQ multiplex PCR. The profile shows more than 80,000 clones, under 85% of them singletons. Sequenced: PBMCs. Source of these receptors: a female donor in good health and CMV-seropositive.

This clone was counted only a few times. The junction shows a germline mismatch at one end, possibly a read error. The gene calls are TRBV7-7 and TRBJ2-1; TRBD2 is a possible D gene (5 bases). CDR1 is SSHAT, CDR2 FNYEAQ, per germline (reference sequence). The CDR3 loop spans 13 amino acids. CDR3 region: CASSLSGSDEQFF. As DNA, the CDR3 is TGTGCTAGCAGCTTAAGTGGGAGCGATGAGCAGTTCTTC.

The V gene is TRBV19, the J gene TRBJ2-5; 8 bases fit TRBD1. Germline CDR1 reads LNHDA; CDR2 reads SQIVND (reference sequence). With V trimmed by 9 bases and J by 2 bases, 11 bases remained unmatched. This CDR3 is 15 amino acids long. Here the CDR3 DNA reads TGTGCCAGGATGGGAACACAGGGGGAGCAAGAGACCCAGTACTTC. This translates into CARMGTQGEQETQYF.

The chain combines TRBV4-2 with TRBJ2-7; D gene uncertain. This CDR3 is built from 16 residues. V lost 0 bases and J lost 0, with 12 bases in between. Germline values: CDR1 LGHNA, CDR2 YNFKEQ. The DNA of the CDR3 is TGTGCCAGCAGCCAAGATTTGGGCCGCAGCTCCTACGAGCAGTACTTC. Translated, it gives CASSQDLGRSSYEQYF.

V gene TRBV11-2 combines with J gene TRBJ1-6, with 10 bases fitting TRBD1. V trimming: 4 bases; J trimming: 9 bases; junction bases outside the gene matches: 3. The germline V gene has CDR1 SGHAT and CDR2 FQNNGV. CDR3 size: 14 residues. CDR3 residues: CASSSGTGASPLHF. CDR3 DNA: TGTGCCAGCAGCTCCGGGACAGGGGCTTCACCCCTCCACTTT.

This clone has a handful of counts. This chain joins TRBV5-4 and TRBJ1-1, with a possible D match to TRBD1 (6 bases). Between the trimmed V and J ends, which lost 2 bases and 5 bases, there was a span of 10 bases. CDR3 length equals 13 residues. Germline V gene data show CDR1 as SGHNT and CDR2 as YYREEE (reference sequence). In DNA form, the CDR3 reads TGTGCCAGCAGCTTCCGGCAGGGGACTGAAGCTTTCTTT. Protein sequence: CASSFRQGTEAFF.

Many counts were recorded for this clone. V is TRBV5-1 and J is TRBJ2-4, with TRBD1 as a possible D gene (6 bases). Trimming removed 0 bases at V and 7 bases at J, with 14 bases between. Germline assignment: CDR1 SGHRS and CDR2 YFSETQ. CDR3 length: 15 amino acids. CDR3 sequence reads: CASSLVGQGSNIQYF. As DNA, the CDR3 is TGCGCCAGCAGCTTGGTCGGCCAGGGGTCCAACATTCAGTACTTC.

The J gene is TRBJ2-3, the V gene TRBV29-1, with TRBD1 matching over 9 bases. This CDR3 is 12 amino acids long. V trimming: 7 bases; J trimming: 5 bases; junction bases outside the gene matches: 4. Germline assignment: CDR1 SQVTM and CDR2 ANQGSEA. This CDR3 reads CSAGQGGDTQYF. The CDR3 DNA reads as TGCAGCGCGGGACAGGGCGGAGATACGCAGTATTTT.

The chain recombines TRBV27 with TRBJ1-1, with D possibly being TRBD1 (6 bases). This CDR3 has 14 residues. In germline, CDR1 is MNHEY, CDR2 SMNVEV (reference sequence). Trimming removed 2 bases at V and 5 bases at J, with 12 bases between. CDR3 coding DNA: TGTGCCAGCAGTTTACAGGGGAAGGTGACTGAAGCTTTCTTT. Translated: CASSLQGKVTEAFF.

The chain couples TRBV4-3 to TRBJ2-7, with 10 positions matching TRBD2. The germline V gene encodes CDR1 LGHNA and CDR2 YSLEER. The trim removed 0 bases at V and 4 bases at J, leaving 3 bases unmatched. This CDR3 has 15 residues. The CDR3 coding sequence is TGCGCCAGCAGCCAAGATCCTAGCGGGGGTTACGAGCAGTACTTC. This codes for CASSQDPSGGYEQYF.

This clone was observed a handful of times. V and J are TRBV6-6 and TRBJ2-7, with D possibly TRBD2 on 6 matching bases. The germline V and J ends were trimmed by 0 bases and 6 bases, with 12 bases remaining between them. From germline, CDR1 is MNHNY and CDR2 SVGAGI (reference sequence). This CDR3 spans 14 amino acids. The chain's CDR3 is CASSYSQEGREQYF. In DNA form, the CDR3 reads TGTGCCAGCAGTTACTCACAGGAGGGCCGCGAGCAGTACTTC.

CDR3 in DNA: TGCAGCGTGATCACTTTAACGAACACCGGGGAGCTGTTTTTT. Its protein product is CSVITLTNTGELFF. This sequence joins TRBV29-1 and TRBJ2-2; D is unclear. Trimming cost V 6 bases and J 0 bases, with 11 bases left between them. The length of the CDR3 is 14 residues. Germline CDR1 reads SQVTM; CDR2 reads ANQGSEA.

V is TRBV18 and J is TRBJ2-7; D perhaps matches TRBD1 (6 bases). Looked up from germline, CDR1 is KGHSH and CDR2 is LQKENI. This CDR3 is built from 13 residues. V was clipped by 5 bases and J by 7 bases, with 15 bases between them. The CDR3 region has the DNA TGTGCCAGCTCAGCGCCCGGGACATCTGAGCAGTACTTC. Translated: CASSAPGTSEQYF. The whole variable domain, remainder taken from reference TRBV18 and TRBJ2-7, is NAGVMQNPRHLVRRRGQEARLRCSPMKGHSHVYWYRQLPEEGLKFMVYLQKENIIDESGMPKERFSAEFPKEGPSILRIQQVVRGDSAAYFCASSAPGTSEQYFGPGTRLTVT.

In its sample, this clone was seen once. The CDR3 nucleotides are TGTGCCAGCAGCTGGTCCATACTACAGGGGGAGTCTGGAAACACCATATATTTT. This encodes CASSWSILQGESGNTIYF. V gene TRBV11-2 combines with J gene TRBJ1-3, with 8 nucleotides matching TRBD1. The V segment lost 4 bases and the J segment 1 base; nucleotides outside the gene matches: 12. CDR1 SGHAT and CDR2 FQNNGV come from the germline V gene. The CDR3 runs 18 residues.

J is TRBJ1-1 and V is TRBV7-3; D is unclear. This CDR3 has 13 amino acids. The V end lost 2 bases, the J end lost 0 bases, and 4 bases lay between the germline ends. Germline CDR1 and CDR2: SGHTA and FQGTGA. CDR3 in DNA: TGTGCCAGCAGCTTACAGGTGAACACTGAAGCTTTCTTT. Amino acid sequence: CASSLQVNTEAFF.

This chain links TRBV28 with TRBJ1-5; tentatively, D is TRBD1 (6 bases). This CDR3 region has 14 residues. The germline gives CDR1 MDHEN, CDR2 SYDVKM. The ends were cut back, 2 bases at V and 5 bases at J, with 10 bases in the middle. CDR3: CASSLSQGYQPQHF. The DNA of the CDR3 is TGTGCCAGCAGTTTAAGTCAGGGGTATCAGCCCCAGCATTTT. The entire variable domain, with the rest obtained from reference TRBV28 and TRBJ1-5, is as follows: DVKVTQSSRYLVKRTGEKVFLECVQDMDHENMFWYRQDPGLGLRLIYFSYDVKMKEKGDIPEGYSVSREKKERFSLILESASTNQTSMYLCASSLSQGYQPQHFGDGTRLSIL.

The sample holds one count of this clone. The J gene is TRBJ2-5, the V gene TRBV28, with TRBD1 matching 10 bases. The CDR3 covers 16 residues. J was trimmed by 4 bases and V by 8 bases; bases with no gene match: 13. Germline V gene sequence: CDR1 MDHEN, CDR2 SYDVKM. CDR3 DNA sequence: TGTGCCAGCCACTCTAGCCGGGACAGGGGTAGAGAGACCCAGTACTTC. Translation: CASHSSRDRGRETQYF.

V is TRBV7-9 and J is TRBJ1-2; 8 bases agree with TRBD1. CDR3 length equals 16 residues. The ends lost 6 bases at V and 0 bases at J; junction bases unmatched: 9. Germline CDR1 reads SEHNR; CDR2 reads FQNEAQ (reference sequence). The CDR3 loop reads CASRAPDRETNYGYTF. The CDR3, as DNA: TGTGCCAGCAGGGCCCCGGACAGGGAAACTAACTATGGCTACACCTTC.

The rearrangement uses TRBV4-2 and TRBJ2-2; 8 bases fit TRBD1. CDR3 size: 17 residues. Germline lookup yields CDR1 LGHNA and CDR2 YNFKEQ. After removal of 0 bases from V and 4 bases from J, the junction contained 7 bases not matched to a gene. CDR3 sequence reads: CASSQDPGGFSTGELFF. In DNA, the CDR3 is TGTGCCAGCAGCCAAGATCCAGGGGGCTTTTCCACCGGGGAGCTGTTTTTT.

As to this clone: Other DNA sequences of this sample code for an identical CDR3. This sequence joins TRBV2 and TRBJ2-5; 8 bases align to TRBD1. The ends lost 5 bases at V and 3 bases at J; junction bases unmatched: 5. Germline values: CDR1 SNHLY, CDR2 FYNNEI. This CDR3 region has 14 residues. The CDR3 loop is CASSPDRGEETQYF. In DNA, the CDR3 is TGTGCCAGCAGTCCTGACAGGGGAGAAGAGACCCAGTACTTC.

This clone was observed a few times. CDR3 coding DNA: TGCGCCAGCAGCTTGGACGACAGGAGGCTCCGCTCGAGCTCCTACGAGCAGTACTTC. As protein: CASSLDDRRLRSSSYEQYF. The chain links TRBV5-1 to TRBJ2-7; D perhaps matches TRBD1 (6 bases). Trimming shortened V by 0 bases and J by 0 bases, and 22 bases separated the two germline ends. Per germline, CDR1 SGHRS and CDR2 YFSETQ. The CDR3 sequence is 19 residues long.

This chain uses TRBV30 with TRBJ1-1; perhaps TRBD1 as D (6 bases). The CDR3 runs to 14 residues. V gave up 8 bases and J gave up 2 bases, with 18 bases separating them. In germline, CDR1 is GTSNPN, CDR2 SVGIG (reference sequence). The CDR3 is CAAQGWGGNTEAFF. The CDR3, as DNA: TGTGCCGCCCAAGGATGGGGGGGCAACACTGAAGCTTTCTTT.

This chain uses TRBV4-3 with TRBJ2-1; tentatively, D is TRBD1 (7 bases). The CDR3 is 16 amino acids. V was cut by 0 bases and J by 3 bases, with 12 bases left in between. Germline V gene sequence: CDR1 LGHNA, CDR2 YSLEER. The CDR3 reads CASSQEGQGGYNEQFF. The CDR3 DNA is TGCGCCAGCAGCCAAGAGGGCCAGGGGGGCTACAATGAGCAGTTCTTC.